The T cell receptor beta chain under discussion was sequenced for a study of T cell responses to AZD1222 COVID-19 vaccine. Whole-study results and caveats: Reportedly, nearly half the spike-specific TCRs target unmutated variant regions. Baseline seropositives among AZD1222 recipients totaled only five to seven.

This clone occurred a few times. Its antigen is not known. The protocol was immunoSEQ multiplex PCR, while the TCRdb copy is restricted to in-frame clones and leaves out a portion. The data show around 87,000 clones, just over 85% seen once. The CDR3 runs 15 residues. The J segment lost 3 bases and the V segment lost 3 bases, leaving 8 bases of the junction unmatched. Looked up from germline, CDR1 is MGHRA and CDR2 is YSYEKL. The receptor was isolated from an adult in good health. The sequences come from peripheral blood, collected on day 0 of AZD1222 vaccination. The V and J genes are TRBV4-1 and TRBJ2-7, with 7 bases that match TRBD2. In DNA, the CDR3 is TGCGCCAGCAGCCAGAACCCTAGCGGCTTCTACGAGCAGTACTTC. Its protein product is CASSQNPSGFYEQYF.